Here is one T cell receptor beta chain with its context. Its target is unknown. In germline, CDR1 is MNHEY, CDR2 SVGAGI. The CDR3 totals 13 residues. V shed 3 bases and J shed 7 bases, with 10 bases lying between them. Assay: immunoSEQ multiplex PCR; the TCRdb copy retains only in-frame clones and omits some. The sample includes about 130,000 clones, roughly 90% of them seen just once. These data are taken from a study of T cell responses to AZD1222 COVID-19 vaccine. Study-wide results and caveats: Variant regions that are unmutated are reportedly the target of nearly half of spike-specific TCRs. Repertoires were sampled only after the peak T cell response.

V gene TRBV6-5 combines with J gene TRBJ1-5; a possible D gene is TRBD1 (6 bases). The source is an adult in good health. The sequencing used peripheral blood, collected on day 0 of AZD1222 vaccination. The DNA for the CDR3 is TGTGCCAGCAGTTATGGGGGGGCCCAGCCCCAGCATTTT. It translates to CASSYGGAQPQHF.